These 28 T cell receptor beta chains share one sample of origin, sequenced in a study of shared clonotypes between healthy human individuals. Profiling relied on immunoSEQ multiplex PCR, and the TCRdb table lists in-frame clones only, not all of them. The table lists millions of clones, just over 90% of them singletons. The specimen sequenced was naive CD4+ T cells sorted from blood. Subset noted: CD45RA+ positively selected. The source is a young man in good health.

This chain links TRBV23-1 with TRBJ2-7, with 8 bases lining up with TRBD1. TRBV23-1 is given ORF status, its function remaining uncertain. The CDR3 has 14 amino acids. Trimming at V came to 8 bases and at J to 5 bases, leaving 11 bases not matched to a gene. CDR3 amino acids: CASENTGGSHEQYF. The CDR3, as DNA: TGCGCCAGCGAAAATACAGGGGGGAGCCACGAGCAGTACTTC.

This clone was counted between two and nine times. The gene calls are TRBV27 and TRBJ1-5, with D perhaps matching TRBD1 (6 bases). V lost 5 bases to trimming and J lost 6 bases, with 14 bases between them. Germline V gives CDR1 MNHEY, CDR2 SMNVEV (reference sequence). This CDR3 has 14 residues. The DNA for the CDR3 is TGTGCCAGCAGTGGACAGCCATTTGGTCAGCCCCAGCATTTT. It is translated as CASSGQPFGQPQHF.

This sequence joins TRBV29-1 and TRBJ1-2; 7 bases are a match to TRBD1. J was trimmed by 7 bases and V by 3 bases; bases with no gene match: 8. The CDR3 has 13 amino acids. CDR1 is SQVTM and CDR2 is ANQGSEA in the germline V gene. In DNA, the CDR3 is TGCAGCGTTGATCAGGGGGACCTACGTGGCTACACCTTC. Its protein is CSVDQGDLRGYTF.

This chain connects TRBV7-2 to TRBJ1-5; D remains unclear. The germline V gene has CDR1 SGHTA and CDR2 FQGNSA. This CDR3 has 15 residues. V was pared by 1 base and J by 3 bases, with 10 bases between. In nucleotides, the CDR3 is TGTGCCAGCAGCTTAGTCGGTAGGCCCAATCAGCCCCAGCATTTT. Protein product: CASSLVGRPNQPQHF.

The CDR3 protein is CASSPGQGSAGANVLTF. CDR3 bases: TGTGCCAGTAGCCCGGGACAGGGGAGCGCTGGGGCCAACGTCCTGACTTTC. V usage is TRBV19 and J usage is TRBJ2-6; TRBD1 matches at 10 bases. Germline V gene data show CDR1 as LNHDA and CDR2 as SQIVND (reference sequence). The CDR3 loop spans 17 amino acids. Unmatched junction bases numbered 7, after V lost 6 bases and J lost 2 bases.

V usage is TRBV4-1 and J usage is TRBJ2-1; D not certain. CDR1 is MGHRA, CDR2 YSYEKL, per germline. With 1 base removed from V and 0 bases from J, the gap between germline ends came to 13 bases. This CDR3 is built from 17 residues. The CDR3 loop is CASSQALSGPSYNEQFF. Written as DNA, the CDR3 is TGCGCCAGCAGCCAAGCCCTATCCGGACCCTCCTACAATGAGCAGTTCTTC.

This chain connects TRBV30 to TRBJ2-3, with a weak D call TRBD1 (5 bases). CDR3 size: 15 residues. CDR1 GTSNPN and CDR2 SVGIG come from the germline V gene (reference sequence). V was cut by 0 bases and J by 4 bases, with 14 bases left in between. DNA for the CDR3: TGTGCCTGGAGTGTACGGAGTTCAGGGTCAGATACGCAGTATTTT. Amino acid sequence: CAWSVRSSGSDTQYF.

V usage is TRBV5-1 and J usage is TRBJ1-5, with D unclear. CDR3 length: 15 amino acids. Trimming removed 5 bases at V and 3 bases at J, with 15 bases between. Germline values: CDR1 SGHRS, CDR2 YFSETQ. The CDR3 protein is CASRVDTAPNQPQHF. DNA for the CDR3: TGCGCCAGCAGGGTCGATACAGCACCCAATCAGCCCCAGCATTTT. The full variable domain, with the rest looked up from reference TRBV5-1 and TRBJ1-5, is KAGVTQTPRYLIKTRGQQVTLSCSPISGHRSVSWYQQTPGQGLQFLFEYFSETQRNKGNFPGRFSGRQFSNSRSEMNVSTLELGDSALYLCASRVDTAPNQPQHFGDGTRLSIL.

This chain's CDR3 is CASSPWGLFTDTQYF. The CDR3 DNA reads TGTGCCAGTAGTCCCTGGGGGCTCTTCACAGATACGCAGTATTTT. This rearrangement joins TRBV19 to TRBJ2-3; D might be TRBD1 (6 bases). The CDR3 spans 15 residues. CDR1 is LNHDA and CDR2 is SQIVND in the germline V gene (reference sequence). The V gene lost 5 bases and the J gene lost 2 bases, with 14 bases spanning the gap.

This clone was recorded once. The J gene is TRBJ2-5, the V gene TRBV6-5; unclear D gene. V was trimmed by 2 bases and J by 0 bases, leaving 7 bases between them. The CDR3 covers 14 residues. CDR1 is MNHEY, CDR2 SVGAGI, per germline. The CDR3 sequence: CASSYQPYQETQYF. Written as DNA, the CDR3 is TGTGCCAGCAGTTACCAGCCGTACCAAGAGACCCAGTACTTC.

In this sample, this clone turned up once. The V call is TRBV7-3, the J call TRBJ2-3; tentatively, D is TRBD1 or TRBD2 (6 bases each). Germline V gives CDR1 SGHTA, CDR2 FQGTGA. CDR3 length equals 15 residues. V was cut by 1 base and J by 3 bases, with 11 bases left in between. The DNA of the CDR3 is TGTGCCAGCAGCTTAAGTGGGGGGCTAACAGATACGCAGTATTTT. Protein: CASSLSGGLTDTQYF.

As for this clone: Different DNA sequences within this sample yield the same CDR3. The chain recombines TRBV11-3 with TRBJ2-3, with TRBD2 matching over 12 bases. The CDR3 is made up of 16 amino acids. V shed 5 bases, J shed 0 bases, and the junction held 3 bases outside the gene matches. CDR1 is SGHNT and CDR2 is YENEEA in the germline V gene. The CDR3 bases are TGTGCCAGCAGCCCCGGGACTAGCGGGAGCACAGATACGCAGTATTTT. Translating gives CASSPGTSGSTDTQYF.

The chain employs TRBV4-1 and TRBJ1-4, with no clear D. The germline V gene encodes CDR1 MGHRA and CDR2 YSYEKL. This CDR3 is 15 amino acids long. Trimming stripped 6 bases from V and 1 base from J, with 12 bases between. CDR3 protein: CASRTYGLTNEKLFF. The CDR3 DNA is TGCGCCAGCAGAACGTACGGATTAACTAATGAAAAACTGTTTTTT.

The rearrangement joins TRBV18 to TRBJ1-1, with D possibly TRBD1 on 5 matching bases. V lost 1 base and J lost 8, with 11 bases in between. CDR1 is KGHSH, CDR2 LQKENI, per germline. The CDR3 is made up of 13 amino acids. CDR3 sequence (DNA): TGTGCCAGCTCACCACAGGGGCCCATGGAAGCTTTCTTT. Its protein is CASSPQGPMEAFF.

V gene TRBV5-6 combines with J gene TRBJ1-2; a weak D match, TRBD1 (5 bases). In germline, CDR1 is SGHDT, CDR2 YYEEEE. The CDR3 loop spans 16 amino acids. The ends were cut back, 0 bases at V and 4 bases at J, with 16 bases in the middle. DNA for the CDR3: TGTGCCAGCAGCTTGGGAGCGGGGGGTAGGAGCTATGGCTACACCTTC. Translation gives CASSLGAGGRSYGYTF.

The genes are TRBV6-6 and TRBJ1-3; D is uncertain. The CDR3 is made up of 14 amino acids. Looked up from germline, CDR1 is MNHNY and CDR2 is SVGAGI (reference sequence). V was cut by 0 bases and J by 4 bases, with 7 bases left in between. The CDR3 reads CASSYSGVGNTIYF. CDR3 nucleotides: TGTGCCAGCAGTTACTCCGGGGTCGGAAACACCATATATTTT.

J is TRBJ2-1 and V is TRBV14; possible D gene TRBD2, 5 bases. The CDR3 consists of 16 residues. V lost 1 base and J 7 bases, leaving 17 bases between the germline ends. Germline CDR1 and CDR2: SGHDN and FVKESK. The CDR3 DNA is TGTGCCAGCAGCCAAGCGGGCTTCCGGCGAGGGAATGAGCAGTTCTTC. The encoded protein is CASSQAGFRRGNEQFF.

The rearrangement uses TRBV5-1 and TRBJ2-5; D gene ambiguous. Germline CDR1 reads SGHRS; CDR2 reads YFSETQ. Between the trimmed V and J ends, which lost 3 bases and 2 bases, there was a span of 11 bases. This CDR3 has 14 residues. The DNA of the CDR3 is TGCGCCAGCAGCTATCAGACCATTCAAGAGACCCAGTACTTC. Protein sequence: CASSYQTIQETQYF.

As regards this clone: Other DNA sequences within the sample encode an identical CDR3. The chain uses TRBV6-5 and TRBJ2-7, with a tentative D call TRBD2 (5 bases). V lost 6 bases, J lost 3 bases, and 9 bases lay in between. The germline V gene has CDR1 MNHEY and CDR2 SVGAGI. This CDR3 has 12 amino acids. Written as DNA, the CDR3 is TGTGCCAGCAGCGATGGGAGCTACGAGCAGTACTTC. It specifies CASSDGSYEQYF.

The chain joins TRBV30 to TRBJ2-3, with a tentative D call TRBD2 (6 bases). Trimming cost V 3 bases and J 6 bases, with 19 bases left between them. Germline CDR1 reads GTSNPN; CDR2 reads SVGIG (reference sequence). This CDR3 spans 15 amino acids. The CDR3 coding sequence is TGTGCCTGGAGGCCGACTAGTGTCAAGAGGGATACGCAGTATTTT. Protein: CAWRPTSVKRDTQYF.

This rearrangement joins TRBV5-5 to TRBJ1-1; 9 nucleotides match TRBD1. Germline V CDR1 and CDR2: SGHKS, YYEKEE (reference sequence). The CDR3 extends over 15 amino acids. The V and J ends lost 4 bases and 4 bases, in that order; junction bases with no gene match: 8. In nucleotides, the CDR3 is TGTGCCAGCAGCAAGATAGACAGGGGGGGCACTGAAGCTTTCTTT. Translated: CASSKIDRGGTEAFF.

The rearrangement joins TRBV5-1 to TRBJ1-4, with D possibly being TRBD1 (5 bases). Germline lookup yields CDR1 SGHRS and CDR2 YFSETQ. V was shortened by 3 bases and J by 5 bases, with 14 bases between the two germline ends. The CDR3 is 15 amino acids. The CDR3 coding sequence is TGCGCCAGCAGCTACTTACCAGGGTTAAATGAAAAACTGTTTTTT. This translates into CASSYLPGLNEKLFF.

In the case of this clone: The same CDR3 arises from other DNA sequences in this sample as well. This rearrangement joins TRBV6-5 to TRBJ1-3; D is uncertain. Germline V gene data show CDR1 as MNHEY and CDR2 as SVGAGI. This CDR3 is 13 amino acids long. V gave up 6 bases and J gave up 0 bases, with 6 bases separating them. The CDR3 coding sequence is TGTGCCAGCAGCCGTGACTCTGGAAACACCATATATTTT. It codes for CASSRDSGNTIYF.

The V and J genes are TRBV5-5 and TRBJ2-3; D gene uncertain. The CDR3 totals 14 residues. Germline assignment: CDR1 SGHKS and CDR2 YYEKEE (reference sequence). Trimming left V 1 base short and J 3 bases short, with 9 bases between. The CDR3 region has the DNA TGTGCCAGCAGCTTGTCCAGCATGACAGATACGCAGTATTTT. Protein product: CASSLSSMTDTQYF.

CDR3 residues: CASRSGGTDTQYF. The CDR3 DNA sequence: TGTGCCAGCAGGAGCGGGGGCACAGATACGCAGTATTTT. The chain combines TRBV6-5 with TRBJ2-3, with 7 bases that match TRBD2. The CDR3 is 13 amino acids. The trim removed 6 bases at V and 1 base at J, leaving 1 base unmatched. Germline V gene data show CDR1 as MNHEY and CDR2 as SVGAGI.

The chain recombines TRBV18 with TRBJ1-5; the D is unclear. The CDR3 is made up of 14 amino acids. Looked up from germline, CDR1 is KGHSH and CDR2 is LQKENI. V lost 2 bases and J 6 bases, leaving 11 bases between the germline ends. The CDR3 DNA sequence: TGTGCCAGCTCACCAAATCCGGGAGTTCAGCCCCAGCATTTT. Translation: CASSPNPGVQPQHF.

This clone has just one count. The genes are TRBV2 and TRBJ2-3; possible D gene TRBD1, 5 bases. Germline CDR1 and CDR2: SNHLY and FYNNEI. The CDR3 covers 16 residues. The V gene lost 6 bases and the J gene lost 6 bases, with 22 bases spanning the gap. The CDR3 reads CASSPKLGRAVDTQYF. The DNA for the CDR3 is TGTGCCAGCAGCCCTAAGTTGGGCAGGGCGGTTGATACGCAGTATTTT.

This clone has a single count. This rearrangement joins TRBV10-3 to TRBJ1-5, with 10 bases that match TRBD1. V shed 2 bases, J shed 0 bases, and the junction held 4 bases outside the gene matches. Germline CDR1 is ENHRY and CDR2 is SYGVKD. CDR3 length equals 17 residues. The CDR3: CAISERGQGISNQPQHF. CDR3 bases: TGTGCCATCAGTGAGCGGGGACAGGGGATTAGCAATCAGCCCCAGCATTTT.